This TCR beta chain was sequenced during a study of T cells in tuberculosis. The study, taken as a whole, reports: Smaller alpha distances in active tuberculosis partly reflected shorter CDR3-alpha lengths. Using the GMM-specific repertoire gave 87% accuracy versus roughly 74% with motifs.

Note on this clone: Its antigen is currently unknown.

This table comes from immunoSEQ multiplex PCR, and its TCRdb copy is limited to in-frame clones, with some not included. The sample carries 25,000 to 40,000 clones, roughly 90% recorded once. V was clipped by 4 bases and J by 5 bases, with 12 bases between them. The CDR3 loop spans 14 amino acids. Looked up from germline, CDR1 is SEHNR and CDR2 is FQNEAQ (reference sequence). The sequenced sample consisted of PBMCs. This chain uses TRBV7-9 with TRBJ2-1; possible D gene TRBD1, 5 bases. The source of this sequence is a donor aged 10-29 years with latent tuberculosis or without tuberculosis infection. Some clones in this sample may be carry-over from other donors' samples. CDR3 in amino acids: CASSSDISNNEQFF. The CDR3 DNA follows: TGTGCCAGCAGCTCGGACATTTCTAACAATGAGCAGTTCTTC.